Shown below are 5 T cell receptor beta chains from a single sample sequenced in a study of cytomegalovirus exposure and HLA in healthy donors. 13 Jbeta primers and 60 Vbeta primers were used for the PCR. Clones were sequenced by immunoSEQ multiplex PCR, and TCRdb holds only the in-frame ones, with some missing. The sample consists of 150,000 to 200,000 clones, about 75% of them appearing once. The sample taken for sequencing was PBMCs. The source of these receptors is a male donor in good health and CMV-seropositive.

The chain recombines TRBV6-1 with TRBJ1-2; possible D gene TRBD1, 5 bases. This CDR3 is built from 15 residues. V lost 2 bases, J lost 7 bases, and 17 bases lay in between. The germline gives CDR1 MNHNS, CDR2 SASEGT. The CDR3 DNA is TGTGCCAGCAGTGAAAGTGGAGGGGCCGGGTTTGGCTACACCTTC. Translation gives CASSESGGAGFGYTF.

The rearrangement joins TRBV29-1 to TRBJ1-1; D might be TRBD1 (5 bases). This CDR3 spans 14 amino acids. V was clipped by 4 bases and J by 2 bases, with 14 bases between them. In germline, CDR1 is SQVTM, CDR2 ANQGSEA. The chain's CDR3 is CSVARGFDNTEAFF. The CDR3 DNA sequence: TGCAGCGTTGCTAGGGGTTTTGACAACACTGAAGCTTTCTTT.

V and J are TRBV7-6 and TRBJ1-2, with 10 bases fitting TRBD1. CDR3 length equals 15 residues. The junction had 9 bases not matched to a gene; V was cut back by 5 bases and J by 6 bases. CDR1 SGHVS and CDR2 FNYEAQ come from the germline V gene. The CDR3 bases are TGTGCCAGCAGCACCCGGGGACAGGGGTTTGATGGCTACACCTTC. Its protein product is CASSTRGQGFDGYTF.

This chain joins TRBV27 and TRBJ1-6; 7 bases agree with TRBD1. Germline CDR1 reads MNHEY; CDR2 reads SMNVEV (reference sequence). V was clipped by 5 bases and J by 7 bases; unmatched bases: 8. The CDR3 totals 15 residues. The CDR3 spells CASSPGDSSNSPLHF. CDR3 sequence (DNA): TGTGCCAGCAGTCCAGGGGACAGTTCCAATTCACCCCTCCACTTT.

The chain recombines TRBV18 with TRBJ2-3, with a possible D match to TRBD1 (6 bases). The V and J ends lost 5 bases and 1 base respectively, with 13 bases between them. CDR3 length: 15 amino acids. The germline V gene has CDR1 KGHSH and CDR2 LQKENI. The CDR3 bases are TGTGCCAGCTCAACACGTAGACAGGGCACAGATACGCAGTATTTT. As protein: CASSTRRQGTDTQYF.